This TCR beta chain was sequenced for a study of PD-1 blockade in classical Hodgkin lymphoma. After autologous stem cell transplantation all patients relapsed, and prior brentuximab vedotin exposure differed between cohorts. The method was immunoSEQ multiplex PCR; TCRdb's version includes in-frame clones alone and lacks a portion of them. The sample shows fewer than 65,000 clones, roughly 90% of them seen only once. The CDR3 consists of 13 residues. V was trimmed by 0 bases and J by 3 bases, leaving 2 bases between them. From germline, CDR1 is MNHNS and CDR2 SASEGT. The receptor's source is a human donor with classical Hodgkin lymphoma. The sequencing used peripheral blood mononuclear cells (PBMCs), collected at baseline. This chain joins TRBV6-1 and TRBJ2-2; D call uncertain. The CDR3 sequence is CASSEADTGELFF. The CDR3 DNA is TGTGCCAGCAGTGAAGCGGACACCGGGGAGCTGTTTTTT.